These 25 T cell receptor beta chains were all obtained from the same sample, sequenced in a study of blood T cell repertoires in COVID-19. The repertoire was sequenced with immunoSEQ multiplex PCR; TCRdb's copy has only in-frame clones and lacks some. The sample consists of about 200,000 clones, less than 85% of them appearing once. The specimen sequenced was peripheral blood. Receptors originate from a woman between 70 and 85 years old with acute or convalescent COVID-19.

The CDR3 sequence: CASSAGQGNVWGTDTQYF. CDR3 nucleotide sequence: TGTGCCAGCAGCGCGGGACAGGGGAATGTATGGGGCACAGATACGCAGTATTTT. The chain is built from TRBV9 and TRBJ2-3; 10 bases map to TRBD1. The germline V gene encodes CDR1 SGDLS and CDR2 YYNGEE. The CDR3 length is 18 residues. J was trimmed by 1 base and V by 3 bases; bases with no gene match: 11.

This sequence joins TRBV27 and TRBJ2-4; the match to TRBD2 covers 11 bases. The CDR3 is made up of 17 amino acids. V was pared by 3 bases and J by 7 bases, with 11 bases of the junction left unmatched. CDR1 MNHEY and CDR2 SMNVEV come from the germline V gene (reference sequence). CDR3 sequence: CASSFSGSSGGRNIQYF. The CDR3 bases are TGTGCCAGCAGTTTTAGCGGGTCTAGCGGGGGGCGGAACATTCAGTACTTC.

This clone was seen a few times. This sequence joins TRBV4-1 and TRBJ2-1; the D gene is possibly TRBD2 (5 bases). The germline V and J ends were trimmed by 1 base and 12 bases, with 13 bases remaining between them. CDR1 and CDR2 (germline): MGHRA, YSYEKL. The CDR3 has 13 amino acids. The CDR3 nucleotides read TGCGCCAGCAGCCAAGGAAACGGACTTGGGCAGTTCTTC. Protein product: CASSQGNGLGQFF.

In its sample, this clone was seen many times. The chain combines TRBV18 with TRBJ1-1; TRBD1 might be the D (6 bases). Deletions cut 2 bases from V and 8 bases from J, with 21 bases between. From germline, CDR1 is KGHSH and CDR2 LQKENI. This CDR3 contains 16 residues. The CDR3 nucleotides are TGTGCCAGCTCACCAAGAGTGGACAGTGGGTGGGAGGAAGCTTTCTTT. Translation gives CASSPRVDSGWEEAFF.

V and J are TRBV5-1 and TRBJ1-2, with D possibly being TRBD1 (6 bases). V lost 0 bases and J lost 6, with 6 bases in between. Germline loops: CDR1 SGHRS, CDR2 YFSETQ. This CDR3 has 12 residues. The DNA for the CDR3 is TGCGCCAGCAGCTTGGACAGGGATGGCTACACCTTC. Protein sequence: CASSLDRDGYTF.

The chain uses TRBV5-1 and TRBJ2-5; 10 bases map to TRBD1. CDR1 is SGHRS, CDR2 YFSETQ, per germline. J was trimmed by 5 bases and V by 4 bases; bases with no gene match: 8. This CDR3 comprises 15 residues. In DNA form, the CDR3 reads TGCGCCAGCAGCAGCCAGGGACAGGGGTTTGAGACCCAGTACTTC. Protein sequence: CASSSQGQGFETQYF.

The V call is TRBV6-5, the J call TRBJ2-2; D is possibly TRBD2 (6 bases). Looked up from germline, CDR1 is MNHEY and CDR2 is SVGAGI. V gave up 6 bases and J gave up 1 base, with 12 bases separating them. The CDR3 contains 15 residues. CDR3 sequence: CASSLALGNTGELFF. In DNA form, the CDR3 reads TGTGCCAGCAGCCTAGCGTTAGGGAACACCGGGGAGCTGTTTTTT.

V usage is TRBV10-3 and J usage is TRBJ2-3; 10 positions agree with TRBD2. The V gene end was trimmed by 10 bases and the J gene end by 6 bases; junction bases not matched to a gene: 4. The CDR3 contains 12 residues. Germline-derived CDR1 and CDR2 are ENHRY and SYGVKD. Written as DNA, the CDR3 is TGTGCCACTAGCGGGGGAGGGGATACGCAGTATTTT. This sequence encodes CATSGGGDTQYF.

The chain joins TRBV10-1 to TRBJ2-7; 12 bases fit TRBD2. This CDR3 is built from 15 residues. Trimming at V came to 5 bases and at J to 2 bases, leaving 4 bases not matched to a gene. Germline V gene lookup returns CDR1 WNHNN and CDR2 SYGVQD (reference sequence). As DNA, the CDR3 is TGCGCCAGCAGTCGGACTAGCGGGGACACCTACGAGCAGTACTTC. Residues: CASSRTSGDTYEQYF.

The V call is TRBV4-1, the J call TRBJ2-3, with D maybe TRBD1 (5 bases). Trimming took off 3 bases at V and 2 bases at J, with 12 bases between the two ends. This CDR3 contains 15 residues. The germline gives CDR1 MGHRA, CDR2 YSYEKL. The CDR3 DNA is TGCGCCAGCAGCCACCAAGGGGTGGACACAGATACGCAGTATTTT. Translating it yields CASSHQGVDTDTQYF.

The chain uses TRBV30 and TRBJ2-7; TRBD1 matches 11 bases. V was clipped by 1 base and J by 3 bases; unmatched bases: 5. Germline assignment: CDR1 GTSNPN and CDR2 SVGIG (reference sequence). This CDR3 spans 15 amino acids. The CDR3 spells CAWSAKGQGDYEQYF. CDR3 DNA: TGTGCCTGGAGTGCTAAGGGACAGGGGGACTACGAGCAGTACTTC.

This clone was seen only once. The rearrangement uses TRBV6-5 and TRBJ2-7, with 9 bases matching TRBD1. CDR1 and CDR2 (germline): MNHEY, SVGAGI. The V segment lost 3 bases and the J segment 6 bases; nucleotides outside the gene matches: 6. The CDR3 has 14 residues. CDR3 nucleotides: TGTGCCAGCAGTTATAAAGGACAGGGGAGCGAGCAGTACTTC. This codes for CASSYKGQGSEQYF.

This rearrangement joins TRBV12-3 or TRBV12-4 to TRBJ2-7; 10 nucleotides line up with TRBD1. There are 13 residues in the CDR3. With V trimmed by 6 bases and J by 7 bases, 6 bases remained unmatched. The CDR3 bases are TGTGCCAGCAGGAGACAGGGGGCGGGGGAGCAGTACTTC. Translation: CASRRQGAGEQYF.

The chain is built from TRBV3-1 (or the pseudogene TRBV3-2) and TRBJ1-4; no clear D gene. Germline V gene lookup returns CDR1 LGHDT and CDR2 YNNKEL (reference sequence). The CDR3 has 13 residues. The V gene lost 2 bases and the J gene lost 8 bases, with 9 bases spanning the gap. The CDR3 coding sequence is TGTGCCAGCAGCCAATCTTATCGGGAAAAACTGTTTTTT. Amino acids: CASSQSYREKLFF.

This clone has just a few counts. The chain recombines TRBV7-2 with TRBJ1-1; D might be TRBD1 (5 bases). This CDR3 contains 13 residues. The germline gives CDR1 SGHTA, CDR2 FQGNSA. V lost 4 bases and J lost 1, with 7 bases in between. CDR3 in DNA: TGTGCCAGCAGCTCTCAGGGGAACACTGAAGCTTTCTTT. It is translated as CASSSQGNTEAFF.

The V call is TRBV6-6, the J call TRBJ2-3; perhaps TRBD1 as D (5 bases). There are 15 residues in the CDR3. Germline CDR1 and CDR2: MNHNY and SVGAGI (reference sequence). Trimming shortened V by 2 bases and J by 2 bases, and 11 bases separated the two germline ends. The CDR3 nucleotides read TGTGCCAGCAGTTACCCTCAGGGTGTCACAGATACGCAGTATTTT. Translation gives CASSYPQGVTDTQYF.

The J gene is TRBJ2-5, the V gene TRBV30, with 8 bases fitting TRBD2. Germline V lookup: CDR1 GTSNPN, CDR2 SVGIG (reference sequence). The CDR3 totals 16 residues. The J segment lost 2 bases and the V segment lost 0 bases, leaving 8 bases of the junction unmatched. CDR3 bases: TGTGCCTGGAGTGTAGGGGCGGGGGGACCTCAAGAGACCCAGTACTTC. Translating it yields CAWSVGAGGPQETQYF.

The CDR3 reads CAWSNPGTGGGEQYF. CDR3 bases: TGTGCCTGGAGTAACCCCGGGACAGGGGGCGGCGAGCAGTACTTC. This rearrangement joins TRBV30 to TRBJ2-7, with TRBD1 matching 12 bases. Germline V gives CDR1 GTSNPN, CDR2 SVGIG (reference sequence). The CDR3 extends over 15 amino acids. Trimming removed 2 bases from V and 6 bases from J; junction bases left unmatched: 8.

This rearrangement joins TRBV18 to TRBJ2-5; no clear D. V lost 4 bases and J 4 bases, leaving 7 bases between the germline ends. In germline, CDR1 is KGHSH, CDR2 LQKENI. The CDR3 contains 12 residues. CDR3 sequence reads: CASSQAPETQYF. In nucleotides, the CDR3 is TGTGCCAGCTCACAAGCTCCAGAGACCCAGTACTTC. Filled out from reference TRBV18 and TRBJ2-5, the complete variable domain reads NAGVMQNPRHLVRRRGQEARLRCSPMKGHSHVYWYRQLPEEGLKFMVYLQKENIIDESGMPKERFSAEFPKEGPSILRIQQVVRGDSAAYFCASSQAPETQYFGPGTRLLVL.

The chain carries TRBV19 and TRBJ1-1; tentatively, D is TRBD1 (6 bases). The V end was cut by 10 bases, the J end by 0 bases, with 12 bases between. This CDR3 region has 13 residues. CDR1 and CDR2 from the germline V gene are LNHDA and SQIVND (reference sequence). The chain's CDR3 is CATGGQMNTEAFF. CDR3 bases: TGTGCCACCGGGGGGCAAATGAACACTGAAGCTTTCTTT. The full variable domain, its missing parts supplied by reference TRBV19 and TRBJ1-1, is DGGITQSPKYLFRKEGQNVTLSCEQNLNHDAMYWYRQDPGQGLRLIYYSQIVNDFQKGDIAEGYSVSREKKESFPLTVTSAQKNPTAFYLCATGGQMNTEAFFGQGTRLTVV.

The rearrangement joins TRBV5-1 to TRBJ1-4; D uncertain. Germline CDR1 SGHRS, CDR2 YFSETQ. With 2 bases removed from V and 6 bases from J, the gap between germline ends came to 8 bases. This CDR3 contains 13 residues. Here the CDR3 reads CASSFSRDEKLFF. The DNA of the CDR3 is TGCGCCAGCAGCTTTTCGCGCGATGAAAAACTGTTTTTT.

DNA for the CDR3: TGCAGCGTTGAGAATACAGGCGAGACCCAGTACTTC. This sequence encodes CSVENTGETQYF. V is TRBV29-1 and J is TRBJ2-5; D possibly corresponds to TRBD1 (5 bases). With 3 bases removed from V and 5 bases from J, the gap between germline ends came to 10 bases. The CDR3 contains 12 residues. Germline V gene data show CDR1 as SQVTM and CDR2 as ANQGSEA.

The chain recombines TRBV18 with TRBJ2-1; no clear D gene. The V gene's germline CDR1 is KGHSH and CDR2 LQKENI. Trimming removed 2 bases from V and 4 bases from J, with 9 bases in between. The CDR3 extends over 14 amino acids. CDR3 in amino acids: CASSPETEYNEQFF. The CDR3 bases are TGTGCCAGCTCACCAGAAACTGAATACAATGAGCAGTTCTTC.

This chain joins TRBV19 and TRBJ2-1; D is perhaps TRBD2 (5 bases). With 4 bases removed from V and 7 bases from J, the gap between germline ends came to 14 bases. Germline V gene sequence: CDR1 LNHDA, CDR2 SQIVND (reference sequence). The CDR3 extends over 14 amino acids. Here the CDR3 reads CASSTRRGVNEQFF. Here the CDR3 DNA reads TGTGCCAGTAGTACCCGTCGGGGAGTGAATGAGCAGTTCTTC.

This clone was observed a few times. The chain is built from TRBV11-2 and TRBJ1-1; D unresolved. The CDR3 extends over 14 amino acids. Per germline, CDR1 SGHAT and CDR2 FQNNGV. The V and J ends lost 0 bases and 5 bases respectively, with 10 bases between them. The CDR3 DNA follows: TGTGCCAGCAGCTTAGATCGGGCGGGGACTGAAGCTTTCTTT. Its protein is CASSLDRAGTEAFF.